At least ten counts were recorded for the clone carrying this T cell receptor beta chain. Its target is not known. The PCR employed 60 Vbeta primers together with 13 Jbeta primers. Method: immunoSEQ multiplex PCR; TCRdb's copy keeps in-frame clones and lacks some. Here the sample spans over 80,000 clones, around four fifths being singletons. Germline loops: CDR1 SNHLY, CDR2 FYNNEI. Trimming took off 7 bases at V and 2 bases at J, with 14 bases between the two ends. The CDR3 spans 14 residues. This sample was taken from a study of cytomegalovirus exposure and HLA in healthy donors. Across the study: A prior analysis found 95 million to 140 million unique TCR beta sequences from some 190 million T cells. Among the approximately 430 donors who were genotyped, about 80% fell in the genetic ancestry cluster that is associated with self-reported Caucasian donors.

Healthy bone marrow donors made up the donors. General study results and limits: Researchers had no immune exposure information except CMV serostatus available.

Sequenced sample: PBMCs. The chain joins TRBV2 to TRBJ2-5; D is perhaps TRBD1 (6 bases). The sequence was obtained from a woman aged 40 to 55 in good health and CMV-seronegative. The CDR3 spells CASIYNRAQETQYF. Written as DNA, the CDR3 is TGTGCCAGCATTTATAACAGGGCGCAAGAGACCCAGTACTTC.